Listed below are T cell receptor beta chains from one sample, sequenced in a study of T cell responses to AZD1222 COVID-19 vaccine. Here immunoSEQ multiplex PCR was the method, and the copy in TCRdb shows in-frame clones only, minus some. The sample yields tens of thousands of clones, 80% to 90% seen once. Sample: peripheral blood, taken on day 0 of AZD1222 vaccination. These receptors originate from an adult in good health. The CDR3 runs from the conserved cysteine through the conserved F or W. A D gene is named only where the DNA matches it firmly. Rows may omit the clone size; those that give it use once, few, many or a size class.

size,V,J,D,CDR3,DNA
-,TRBV5-4,TRBJ1-3,TRBD1,CASSTNRGLVGNTIYF,TGTGCCAGCAGCACCAACAGGGGGTTGGTTGGAAACACCATATATTTT
-,TRBV19,TRBJ2-7,-,CASSILQGSDEQYF,TGTGCCAGTAGTATACTTCAGGGTAGCGACGAGCAGTACTTC
-,TRBV7-9,TRBJ1-5,-,CASSSAVSGQPQHF,TGTGCCAGCAGCTCAGCCGTTTCAGGTCAGCCCCAGCATTTT
-,TRBV19,TRBJ1-4,-,CASSMQREEKLFF,TGTGCCAGTAGTATGCAGAGAGAAGAAAAACTGTTTTTT
-,TRBV29-1,TRBJ2-1,-,CSVERTNEQFF,TGCAGCGTTGAGAGAACAAATGAGCAGTTCTTC
-,TRBV5-1,TRBJ2-2,-,CASSLVQRNTGELFF,TGCGCCAGCAGCTTGGTACAGCGAAACACCGGGGAGCTGTTTTTT
-,TRBV6-6,TRBJ2-5,-,CASSYIGQQETQYF,TGTGCCAGCAGTTACATCGGACAACAAGAGACCCAGTACTTC
-,TRBV19,TRBJ1-1,-,CASSFPGPKAFF,TGTGCCAGTAGTTTCCCGGGACCCAAGGCTTTCTTT
-,TRBV11-3,TRBJ2-5,TRBD1,CASSLGQQETQYF,TGTGCCAGCAGCTTGGGACAGCAAGAGACCCAGTACTTC
-,TRBV24-1,TRBJ2-5,-,CATSDPGGSIETQYF,TGTGCCACCAGTGACCCCGGAGGGAGCATAGAGACCCAGTACTTC
-,TRBV7-2,TRBJ1-4,-,CASSLGWGEKLFF,TGTGCCAGCAGCTTAGGGTGGGGTGAAAAACTGTTTTTT
-,TRBV5-1,TRBJ2-3,-,CATSIGLPSTDTQYF,TGCGCCACCTCCATCGGGCTTCCTAGCACAGATACGCAGTATTTT
-,TRBV9,TRBJ2-2,-,CASSARGTGELFF,TGTGCCAGCAGCGCAAGGGGCACCGGGGAGCTGTTTTTT
-,TRBV2,TRBJ1-5,TRBD1,CASKAGTAGNQPQHF,TGTGCCAGCAAGGCGGGGACAGCGGGAAATCAGCCCCAGCATTTT
-,TRBV28,TRBJ2-3,-,CASSLLGGQGKGDTQYF,TGTGCCAGCAGTTTATTGGGGGGGCAGGGTAAAGGAGATACGCAGTATTTT
-,TRBV28,TRBJ2-7,TRBD1,CASLDRALGEQYF,TGTGCCAGCCTGGACAGGGCCCTGGGCGAGCAGTACTTC
-,TRBV10-3,TRBJ2-1,TRBD2,CATQLAGPRNEQFF,TGTGCCACCCAACTAGCGGGGCCCCGCAATGAGCAGTTCTTC
-,TRBV3-1/TRBV3-2,TRBJ1-6,-,CASSQAGQGSSPLHF,TGTGCCAGCAGCCAAGCAGGGCAGGGCAGTTCACCCCTCCACTTT
-,TRBV7-9,TRBJ1-1,TRBD1,CASSRPGTGIHTEAFF,TGTGCCAGCAGCCGTCCCGGGACAGGGATCCACACTGAAGCTTTCTTT
-,TRBV28,TRBJ1-5,TRBD1,CASSPGQHNQPQHF,TGTGCCAGCAGCCCGGGACAGCACAATCAGCCCCAGCATTTT
-,TRBV4-1,TRBJ1-2,-,CASSQGHGNYGYTF,TGCGCCAGCAGCCAAGGCCACGGGAACTATGGCTACACCTTC
once,TRBV27,TRBJ1-2,-,CASSRIGGVGYTF,TGTGCCAGCAGCAGAATTGGCGGTGTTGGCTACACCTTC
-,TRBV5-6,TRBJ2-2,TRBD1,CASRTGTGGGTGELFF,TGTGCCAGCAGGACCGGGACAGGGGGTGGCACCGGGGAGCTGTTTTTT
few,TRBV6-6,TRBJ2-7,TRBD2,CASGTSVDEQYF,TGTGCCAGCGGGACTAGCGTCGACGAGCAGTACTTC
-,TRBV2,TRBJ1-2,TRBD1,CASSQGQGNYGYTF,TGTGCCAGCAGTCAGGGACAGGGTAACTATGGCTACACCTTC
-,TRBV25-1,TRBJ2-3,TRBD2,CASSEFSGRDTDTQYF,TGTGCCAGCAGTGAATTTAGCGGGAGGGACACAGATACGCAGTATTTT
once,TRBV18,TRBJ1-1,-,CASSESENTEAFF,TGTGCCAGCTCAGAATCTGAGAACACTGAAGCTTTCTTT
-,TRBV25-1,TRBJ1-6,-,CASSKDGQMGNSPLHF,TGTGCCAGCAGTAAGGACGGGCAGATGGGGAATTCACCCCTCCACTTT
-,TRBV27,TRBJ1-5,TRBD1,CASSLFGQGGQPQHF,TGTGCCAGCAGTTTATTTGGACAGGGAGGCCAGCCCCAGCATTTT